These 8 T cell receptor beta chains share one sample of origin, sequenced in a study of shared clonotypes between healthy human individuals. Naive CD8 cells lacked CD45RO, underwent positive selection for CCR7 and left out terminally differentiated effector memory CD45RA+ cells. Sequencing was performed with immunoSEQ multiplex PCR; in TCRdb, only in-frame clones are kept and a portion is missing. The sample yields around 610,000 clones, 96% seen once. Sequences were obtained from naive CD8+ T cells sorted from blood. All receptors derive from a woman aged 25 to 45 in good health.

The chain combines TRBV28 with TRBJ2-7; D may be TRBD1 or TRBD2 (5 bases each). In germline, CDR1 is MDHEN, CDR2 SYDVKM. The CDR3 consists of 15 residues. V lost 7 bases and J lost 3, with 19 bases in between. The CDR3, as DNA: TGTGCCAGCACTCGCCCCCGGGACGGGTACTACGAGCAGTACTTC. Residues: CASTRPRDGYYEQYF.

This clone was observed a single time. Other DNA sequences in this specimen translate into the identical CDR3. The chain recombines TRBV9 with TRBJ2-2; D is unclear. Trimming took off 0 bases at V and 6 bases at J, with 6 bases between the two ends. Per the germline V gene, CDR1 is SGDLS and CDR2 is YYNGEE. The CDR3 is made up of 13 amino acids. In DNA, the CDR3 is TGTGCCAGCAGCGTAGGTGGATCCGGGGAGCTGTTTTTT. Translating it yields CASSVGGSGELFF.

V gene TRBV27 combines with J gene TRBJ1-2; TRBD1 aligns across 7 bases. This CDR3 is built from 17 residues. V shed 5 bases and J 5 bases; nucleotides not matched to a gene: 17. Germline lookup yields CDR1 MNHEY and CDR2 SMNVEV (reference sequence). CDR3 sequence: CASSMTGTASLVYGYTF. The DNA of the CDR3 is TGTGCCAGCAGTATGACCGGGACAGCGAGCTTAGTATATGGCTACACCTTC.

The J gene is TRBJ2-7, the V gene TRBV19, with D possibly TRBD1 on 6 matching bases. V was trimmed by 5 bases and J by 3 bases, leaving 11 bases between them. In germline, CDR1 is LNHDA, CDR2 SQIVND (reference sequence). The CDR3 has 13 residues. CDR3 protein: CASSAFRGYEQYF. CDR3 bases: TGTGCCAGTAGTGCCTTCAGGGGCTACGAGCAGTACTTC.

The rearrangement links TRBV5-8 to TRBJ1-2; TRBD1 aligns across 7 bases. The CDR3 runs 13 residues. Germline V CDR1 and CDR2: SGHTS, YDEGEE. The V gene end was trimmed by 4 bases and the J gene end by 5 bases; junction bases not matched to a gene: 5. The CDR3 sequence: CASSLGTAYGYTF. CDR3 in DNA: TGTGCCAGCAGCCTCGGGACAGCTTATGGCTACACCTTC. Drawing the rest from reference TRBV5-8 and TRBJ1-2, the complete variable domain is EAGVTQSPTHLIKTRGQQATLRCSPISGHTSVYWYQQALGLGLQFLLWYDEGEERNRGNFPPRFSGRQFPNYSSELNVNALELEDSALYLCASSLGTAYGYTFGSGTRLTVV.

J is TRBJ1-2 and V is TRBV19, with 7 bases that match TRBD1. CDR3 size: 15 residues. V shed 8 bases and J 4 bases; nucleotides not matched to a gene: 13. Germline CDR1 reads LNHDA; CDR2 reads SQIVND (reference sequence). The CDR3 nucleotides read TGTGCCAGTGAGGAAGTGGCAGGGGGAGGCTATGGCTACACCTTC. Residues: CASEEVAGGGYGYTF.

The sample holds one count of this clone. The sample holds other DNA sequences that translate to the same CDR3. V gene TRBV9 combines with J gene TRBJ1-1; D is unresolved. CDR3 length equals 14 residues. Deletions cut 2 bases from V and 0 bases from J, with 8 bases between. Germline assignment: CDR1 SGDLS and CDR2 YYNGEE. The CDR3 DNA reads as TGTGCCAGCAGCGTCGGTTGGATGAACACTGAAGCTTTCTTT. Residues: CASSVGWMNTEAFF.

This clone was observed a handful of times. Other DNA sequences in this sample translate to the same CDR3. The chain joins TRBV27 to TRBJ2-7, with TRBD1 matching 9 bases. V lost 0 bases and J lost 1; bases outside the gene matches: 4. Germline V gene data show CDR1 as MNHEY and CDR2 as SMNVEV (reference sequence). This CDR3 spans 16 amino acids. For the CDR3, the DNA is TGTGCCAGCAGTTTATCGGCCGGGACAGGGTCCTACGAGCAGTACTTC. Amino acid sequence: CASSLSAGTGSYEQYF.